This T cell receptor (beta chain) was sequenced during a study of cytomegalovirus exposure and HLA in healthy donors. Germline trimming cut 6 bases from V and 6 bases from J; bases unmatched to any gene: 10. Germline CDR1 reads LNHDA; CDR2 reads SQIVND (reference sequence). This CDR3 is 16 amino acids long. A word on this clone: Its antigen is unknown.

Study-wide results and caveats: One cluster of highly shared sequence variants probably arose as a sequencing artifact. Among TCR sequences, most were rare, though some public TCRs appeared in many donors. Later examination showed HLA-associated TCR beta chains had greater clonal expansion than equally common others.

The study ran its PCR with 60 Vbeta and 13 Jbeta primers. The method was immunoSEQ multiplex PCR; TCRdb's version includes in-frame clones alone and lacks a portion of them. Of more than 200,000 clones listed, 82% are singletons. This chain links TRBV19 with TRBJ2-1; 11 bases match TRBD2. The sequencing sample was made of PBMCs. The TCR originated in a man in his forties or fifties in good health and CMV-seropositive. CDR3 in amino acids: CASSHGRLAGSNEQFF. CDR3 nucleotides: TGTGCCAGTAGCCACGGAAGACTAGCGGGATCCAATGAGCAGTTCTTC.